Listed below are T cell receptor beta chains from one sample, sequenced in a study of human T cells and chemical hapten exposure. TCRdb reprocessed the RACE reads via MiXCR and lists one record per CDR3 protein. Counted here are roughly 100,000 distinct CDR3 sequences, 10% to 11% occurring once; the ten biggest clones make up under 4%. The specimen comprised whole blood, sampled in connection with sensitization to the hapten diphenylcyclopropenone (DPC). Source of these receptors: a woman aged 60 to 75 with alopecia areata. Some clones in this sample may be carry-over from other donors' samples. The CDR3 runs from the conserved cysteine through the conserved F or W.

>TRBV7-6
CASSPMGAGGNTIYF
>TRBV6-6
CASSYSRQGAENTIYF
>TRBV4-1
CASGQTGWVSYNEQFF
>TRBV29-1
CSGKTGGSTDTQYF
>TRBV2
CASSATSGVKNIQYF
>TRBV30
CAWSYGGETQYF
>TRBV12-3/TRBV12-4
CASSLRPVNTEAFF
>TRBV5-4
CASSRRALSADTQYF
>TRBV9
CASSVALSDYGYTF
>TRBV20-1
CSARAGSQPQHF
>TRBV5-1
CASRLGGPNTGELFF
>TRBV28
CASSLFEAGQSEKLFF
>TRBV28
CASSFTREQFF
>TRBV9
CASSVGTDRGQDEQFF
>TRBV6-5
CASSYLPDSSYNSPLHF
>TRBV7-2
CASSRDRGAGNTIYF
>TRBV7-8
CASSPRLSQGELFF
>TRBV5-1
CASSLRFVQFF
>TRBV12-5
CASGSTVQGNSYNEQFF
>TRBV29-1
CSAMDRDGNTIYF
>TRBV19
CASSPRATPPDHEQYF
>TRBV6-2/TRBV6-3
CASSYSNPNTEAFF
>TRBV7-6
CASSPGGQGGTEAFF
>TRBV11-2
CASSLWETDTQYF
>TRBV5-1
CASRYGQVDSPLHF
>TRBV9
CASSVTGNNEKLFF
>TRBV29-1
CSVGREEKLFF
>TRBV7-2
CAGQGQGNSPLHF
>TRBV19
CASASGQGTKNIQYF
>TRBV7-9
CASSPYRGQGIQYF
>TRBV7-2
CASSLVWQGAGGEQFF
>TRBV20-1
CSARDSGGGNEQFF
>TRBV3-1
CASSTPSDSDYGYTF
>TRBV11-2
CASSLVVGRDGGNEQFF
>TRBV29-1
CSASGPGGRYQSSYNEQFF
>TRBV15
CATSRDSGKAFF
>TRBV13
CASSLRQKNIQYF
>TRBV10-3
CAISVYEQYF
>TRBV6-1
CASSEGVTYNSPLHF
>TRBV6-6
CASSYERLSRGVRNEKLFF
>TRBV20-1
CSAPSGYEQYF
>TRBV20-1
CSARGTVNTGELFF
>TRBV3-1
CASSQVWLLSGANVLTF
>TRBV29-1
CSVALGFILYNEQFF
>TRBV7-9
CASSPSRERQFF
>TRBV28
CASGETGGLGFF